The source of this TCR beta chain is a study of siplizumab effects on memory and regulatory T cells. The germline CDR1 and CDR2 sequences are SGHKS and YYEKEE (reference sequence). The CDR3 sequence is 14 residues long. The V gene end was trimmed by 4 bases and the J gene end by 8 bases; junction bases not matched to a gene: 8. Study results and limitations: A minor share of alloreactive clones matched unstimulated subsets.

The repertoire was sequenced with immunoSEQ multiplex PCR; TCRdb's copy has only in-frame clones and lacks some. Of 90,000 to 120,000 clones listed, approximately 93% are singletons. This clone was picked up one time. The antigen is not known. The sample comprised Tregs sorted from blood. The chain has TRBV5-5 and TRBJ1-4, with 7 bases that match TRBD1. This TCR was recovered from a human donor in good health. The CDR3 sequence is CASSPLGQYEKLFF. CDR3 in DNA: TGTGCCAGCAGCCCTTTGGGACAGTACGAAAAACTGTTTTTT.